These 21 T cell receptor beta chains share one sample of origin, sequenced in a study of cytomegalovirus exposure and HLA in healthy donors. PCR employed 60 Vbeta and 13 Jbeta primers. Assay used: immunoSEQ multiplex PCR; TCRdb lists only in-frame clones, some missing. Here the sample spans approximately 110,000 clones, around 80% being singletons. Source material: PBMCs. The receptors were gathered from a woman aged 25 to 39 in good health and CMV-seronegative.

CDR3 sequence reads: CASIRDIQETQYF. CDR3 coding DNA: TGTGCCAGCATCCGGGACATCCAAGAGACCCAGTACTTC. This rearrangement joins TRBV2 to TRBJ2-5, with D possibly TRBD1 on 6 matching bases. V lost 7 bases and J 1 base, leaving 10 bases between the germline ends. Germline CDR1 SNHLY, CDR2 FYNNEI. The CDR3 consists of 13 residues. Filled out from reference TRBV2 and TRBJ2-5, the complete variable domain reads EPEVTQTPSHQVTQMGQEVILRCVPISNHLYFYWYRQILGQKVEFLVSFYNNEISEKSEIFDDQFSVERPDGSNFTLKIRSTKLEDSAMYFCASIRDIQETQYFGPGTRLLVL.

The rearrangement links TRBV5-1 to TRBJ2-1, with a weak D call TRBD2 (7 bases). The CDR3 contains 17 residues. The germline V gene encodes CDR1 SGHRS and CDR2 YFSETQ. Trimming left V 3 bases short and J 6 bases short, with 22 bases between. The chain's CDR3 is CASSSQGGGRICNEQFF. In DNA form, the CDR3 reads TGCGCCAGCAGCTCCCAAGGGGGGGGGCGGATCTGCAATGAGCAGTTCTTC.

This clone was seen once. The chain links TRBV5-6 to TRBJ2-3; D is uncertain. Germline loops: CDR1 SGHDT, CDR2 YYEEEE. The CDR3 is 12 residues long. Trimming removed 4 bases at V and 4 bases at J, with 7 bases between. CDR3 nucleotide sequence: TGTGCCAGCAGCCCCATGTCAGATACGCAGTATTTT. Protein product: CASSPMSDTQYF.

The chain is built from TRBV18 and TRBJ1-1; D is possibly TRBD1 (6 bases). This CDR3 has 18 residues. Deletions cut 3 bases from V and 5 bases from J, with 25 bases between. Looked up from germline, CDR1 is KGHSH and CDR2 is LQKENI. CDR3 DNA sequence: TGTGCCAGCTCACCGATGGAGGGGGGCCATAGCGGGGGGACTGAAGCTTTCTTT. Residues: CASSPMEGGHSGGTEAFF.

CDR3 sequence: CASSASRLAGVSNEQFF. Here the CDR3 DNA reads TGTGCCAGCAGCGCCTCCCGACTAGCGGGAGTGAGCAATGAGCAGTTCTTC. The chain joins TRBV9 to TRBJ2-1, with TRBD2 matching over 12 bases. Unmatched junction bases numbered 10, after V lost 3 bases and J lost 6 bases. Germline V gene lookup returns CDR1 SGDLS and CDR2 YYNGEE. This CDR3 region has 17 residues. Drawing the rest from reference TRBV9 and TRBJ2-1, the complete variable domain is DSGVTQTPKHLITATGQRVTLRCSPRSGDLSVYWYQQSLDQGLQFLIQYYNGEERAKGNILERFSAQQFPDLHSELNLSSLELGDSALYFCASSASRLAGVSNEQFFGPGTRLTVL.

This chain joins TRBV5-4 and TRBJ2-5, with 8 bases aligning to TRBD2. V was clipped by 0 bases and J by 2 bases; unmatched bases: 6. The CDR3 is 16 amino acids. Germline CDR1 SGHNT, CDR2 YYREEE (reference sequence). Here the CDR3 DNA reads TGTGCCAGCAGCTTGGGGGCGGCGGGAGGACAAGAGACCCAGTACTTC. Residues: CASSLGAAGGQETQYF.

Remarks on this clone: One end of the junction fails to match germline, which may point to a read error. Other DNA variants within this sample encode the same CDR3. V usage is TRBV18 and J usage is TRBJ1-1; D is perhaps TRBD1 (6 bases). The CDR3 covers 15 residues. The V gene's germline CDR1 is KGHSH and CDR2 LQKENI. CDR3: CASSPQGGIDTEAFF. DNA of the CDR3: TGTGCCAGCTCACCACAAGGGGGTATTGACACTGAGGCTTTCTTT. The variable domain in full, completed from reference TRBV18 and TRBJ1-1, reads NAGVMQNPRHLVRRRGQEARLRCSPMKGHSHVYWYRQLPEEGLKFMVYLQKENIIDESGMPKERFSAEFPKEGPSILRIQQVVRGDSAAYFCASSPQGGIDTEAFFGQGTRLTVV.

V and J are TRBV28 and TRBJ2-7; no firm D call. Germline loops: CDR1 MDHEN, CDR2 SYDVKM. This CDR3 contains 14 residues. V was trimmed by 5 bases and J by 0 bases, leaving 11 bases between them. The CDR3 DNA reads as TGTGCCAGCAGTGTCAACTTACCCTCCTACGAGCAGTACTTC. Its translation: CASSVNLPSYEQYF.

This clone was picked up a small number of times. The chain uses TRBV6-1 and TRBJ2-2, with D possibly matching TRBD1 (6 bases). With 1 base removed from V and 4 bases from J, the gap between germline ends came to 13 bases. Germline assignment: CDR1 MNHNS and CDR2 SASEGT. The CDR3 length is 16 residues. This chain's CDR3 is CASSEVRDISTGELFF. CDR3 nucleotide sequence: TGTGCCAGCAGTGAAGTTCGGGACATATCCACCGGGGAGCTGTTTTTT.

The count of this clone is one. V gene TRBV6-5 combines with J gene TRBJ2-6; no clear D gene. The CDR3 consists of 15 residues. V was clipped by 8 bases and J by 0 bases, with 11 bases between them. CDR1 MNHEY and CDR2 SVGAGI come from the germline V gene. Here the CDR3 DNA reads TGTGCCAGCTCGATCTCCAGCTCTGGGGCCAACGTCCTGACTTTC. This gives the protein CASSISSSGANVLTF.

The chain combines TRBV4-1 with TRBJ2-1, with 9 bases fitting TRBD2. From germline, CDR1 is MGHRA and CDR2 YSYEKL. Trimming at V came to 4 bases and at J to 7 bases, leaving 8 bases not matched to a gene. CDR3 length: 15 residues. DNA for the CDR3: TGCGCCAGCAGCCCAATAGCGGGAGATGTGAATGAGCAGTTCTTC. This translates into CASSPIAGDVNEQFF.

The chain uses TRBV2 and TRBJ2-3; TRBD2 matches at 12 bases. The CDR3 sequence is 15 residues long. V gave up 7 bases and J gave up 4 bases; unmatched junction bases: 6. Germline V gene sequence: CDR1 SNHLY, CDR2 FYNNEI. The DNA of the CDR3 is TGTGCCAGCACCCTGACTAGCGGGGGTGCAGATACGCAGTATTTT. Its protein is CASTLTSGGADTQYF.

The rearrangement joins TRBV18 to TRBJ1-4; 8 positions agree with TRBD1. Germline V gene data show CDR1 as KGHSH and CDR2 as LQKENI. The V gene end was trimmed by 2 bases and the J gene end by 8 bases; junction bases not matched to a gene: 7. This CDR3 comprises 15 residues. This CDR3 reads CASSPSQGAGEKLFF. CDR3 in DNA: TGTGCCAGCTCACCATCTCAGGGGGCTGGGGAAAAACTGTTTTTT.

The chain carries TRBV6-5 and TRBJ2-3; 7 positions match TRBD2. There are 15 residues in the CDR3. Trimming cost V 0 bases and J 4 bases; bases outside gene matches: 4. Germline CDR1 is MNHEY and CDR2 is SVGAGI. This chain's CDR3 is CASSYSGGYADTQYF. CDR3 DNA: TGTGCCAGCAGTTACTCGGGAGGGTATGCAGATACGCAGTATTTT.

This chain uses TRBV20-1 with TRBJ2-1; 7 bases are a match to TRBD1. Germline CDR1 and CDR2: DFQATT and SNEGSKA (reference sequence). This CDR3 has 11 amino acids. CDR3 in amino acids: CSHQGDNEQFF. DNA for the CDR3: TGCAGCCACCAGGGGGACAATGAGCAGTTCTTC.

V is TRBV7-2 and J is TRBJ2-7; no reliable D call. This CDR3 has 14 amino acids. V lost 6 bases, J lost 8 bases, and 20 bases lay in between. CDR1 and CDR2 (germline): SGHTA, FQGNSA. This chain's CDR3 is CASRAQVTSPKQYF. CDR3 nucleotides: TGTGCCAGCAGAGCTCAGGTGACCTCACCCAAGCAGTACTTC. The full variable domain, with the rest looked up from reference TRBV7-2 and TRBJ2-7, is GAGVSQSPSNKVTEKGKDVELRCDPISGHTALYWYRQSLGQGLEFLIYFQGNSAPDKSGLPSDRFSAERTGGSVSTLTIQRTQQEDSAVYLCASRAQVTSPKQYFGPGTRLTVT.

The chain recombines TRBV7-8 with TRBJ2-2; D gene uncertain. The CDR3 has 16 residues. Per germline, CDR1 SGHVS and CDR2 FQNEAQ. Trimming stripped 5 bases from V and 2 bases from J, with 15 bases between. The CDR3 nucleotides are TGTGCCAGCAGCCACTACCGTGTACCAAACACCGGGGAGCTGTTTTTT. Translation: CASSHYRVPNTGELFF. Based on the CDR3 plus reference TRBV7-8 and TRBJ2-2, the full variable domain is GAGVSQSPRYKVAKRGQDVALRCDPISGHVSLFWYQQALGQGPEFLTYFQNEAQLDKSGLPSDRFFAERPEGSVSTLKIQRTQQEDSAVYLCASSHYRVPNTGELFFGEGSRLTVL.

The chain joins TRBV7-8 to TRBJ2-1, with D hard to call. The CDR3 contains 11 residues. V was pared by 4 bases and J by 10 bases, with 8 bases between. In germline, CDR1 is SGHVS, CDR2 FQNEAQ. The chain's CDR3 is CASSSVIEQFF. The CDR3 DNA reads TGTGCCAGCAGCTCAGTGATAGAGCAGTTCTTC.

The rearrangement links TRBV7-2 to TRBJ2-1; TRBD2 might be the D (6 bases). Trimming left V 5 bases short and J 9 bases short, with 26 bases between. The CDR3 contains 17 residues. Germline V gene lookup returns CDR1 SGHTA and CDR2 FQGNSA. The CDR3 coding sequence is TGTGCCAGCAGCCCTACCAGCCGGGGAGGAAAAGCGAGTGAGCAGTTCTTC. Its translation is CASSPTSRGGKASEQFF.

This chain uses TRBV7-3 with TRBJ2-1, with D possibly matching TRBD2 (6 bases). The V and J ends lost 5 bases and 3 bases respectively, with 14 bases between them. CDR3 length: 15 amino acids. CDR1 and CDR2 from the germline V gene are SGHTA and FQGTGA. The CDR3 DNA reads as TGTGCCAGCAGCGCCCGGGGGACCTACTACAATGAGCAGTTCTTC. It encodes CASSARGTYYNEQFF.

The V gene is TRBV28, the J gene TRBJ1-2; D might be TRBD1 (5 bases). Trimming left V 3 bases short and J 4 bases short, with 9 bases between. The germline CDR1 and CDR2 sequences are MDHEN and SYDVKM. The CDR3 covers 13 residues. CDR3 DNA sequence: TGTGCCAGCAGTTTGACAGAACCCTATGGCTACACCTTC. Its translation: CASSLTEPYGYTF.